A selection of T cell receptor beta chains follows, all from one sample in a study of blood T cell repertoires in COVID-19. Only in-frame clones appear in the TCRdb table, and some are missing; sequencing was by immunoSEQ multiplex PCR. Here the sample spans over 200,000 clones, about 87% being singletons. The sequenced sample consisted of PBMCs or T cells enriched from blood (not recorded which). The receptors stem from a woman aged 40 to 50 with acute COVID-19. Each CDR3 is given with its conserved first and last residue. A D gene is named only where the DNA matches it firmly. The size entry is marked missing in some rows and otherwise reads once, few, many or a size class.

D	V	J	size	CDR3	DNA
-	TRBV7-2	TRBJ2-3	-	CASSLDGRDTDTQYF	TGTGCCAGCAGCTTAGACGGCAGGGACACAGATACGCAGTATTTT
-	TRBV19	TRBJ1-1	-	CASFTVGEAFF	TGTGCCAGTTTCACAGTGGGTGAAGCTTTCTTT
-	TRBV19	TRBJ1-1	few	CASTVEGWDTEAFF	TGTGCCAGTACCGTGGAGGGCTGGGACACTGAAGCTTTCTTT
TRBD1	TRBV7-6	TRBJ2-1	many	CASSPPTGTAYNEQFF	TGTGCCAGCAGCCCGCCTACCGGGACAGCGTACAATGAGCAGTTCTTC
TRBD2	TRBV19	TRBJ2-3	once	CASSATLAGGQDTQYF	TGTGCCAGTAGTGCCACCCTAGCGGGGGGCCAGGATACGCAGTATTTT
-	TRBV12-3/TRBV12-4	TRBJ2-1	-	CASSVTRTHEQFF	TGTGCCAGCAGCGTAACTAGAACCCATGAGCAGTTCTTC
TRBD1	TRBV2	TRBJ1-1	few	CASRDRGDTEAFF	TGTGCCAGTCGGGACAGGGGGGACACTGAAGCTTTCTTT
-	TRBV11-3	TRBJ1-5	-	CASSPGVNQPQHF	TGTGCCAGCAGCCCGGGGGTGAATCAGCCCCAGCATTTT
TRBD1	TRBV9	TRBJ2-7	-	CASSVDPFPGTGVLNEQYF	TGTGCCAGCAGCGTAGACCCCTTCCCCGGGACAGGCGTCTTAAACGAGCAGTACTTC
-	TRBV10-3	TRBJ1-1	-	CAISDGRNTEAFF	TGTGCCATCAGCGACGGGAGGAACACTGAAGCTTTCTTT
-	TRBV11-2	TRBJ1-1	-	CASSFGTVLGGEAFF	TGTGCCAGCAGCTTCGGAACTGTCTTGGGAGGTGAAGCTTTCTTT
-	TRBV15	TRBJ1-2	once	CATSRDTMEGYTF	TGTGCCACCAGCAGAGATACAATGGAGGGCTACACCTTC
-	TRBV4-2	TRBJ2-1	-	CASSQESTLAWKNEQFF	TGTGCCAGCAGCCAAGAGTCTACGCTAGCCTGGAAGAATGAGCAGTTCTTC
TRBD1	TRBV10-2	TRBJ2-4	-	CASSDPSGTGKNIQYF	TGCGCCAGCAGTGACCCTTCCGGGACAGGGAAAAACATTCAGTACTTC
-	TRBV11-3	TRBJ2-1	-	CASSLDLRRIYNEQFF	TGTGCCAGCAGCTTAGATCTGAGGCGTATCTACAATGAGCAGTTCTTC
-	TRBV12-5	TRBJ1-3	-	CASGLSARDTIYF	TGTGCTAGTGGTTTGTCTGCGAGAGACACCATATATTTT
TRBD1	TRBV30	TRBJ1-4	-	CAWSRTGTGVEKLFF	TGTGCCTGGAGCAGAACCGGGACAGGGGTTGAAAAACTGTTTTTT
-	TRBV27	TRBJ2-1	-	CASSKIAEWGQQFF	TGTGCCAGCAGCAAAATAGCGGAGTGGGGTCAGCAGTTCTTC
TRBD2	TRBV7-2	TRBJ2-5	-	CASSQMTSEGKEYF	TGTGCCAGCAGCCAAATGACTAGCGAGGGAAAGGAGTACTTC
-	TRBV3-1/TRBV3-2	TRBJ1-1	few	CASSQGARWNTEAFF	TGTGCCAGCAGCCAAGGGGCCAGATGGAACACTGAAGCTTTCTTT
TRBD2	TRBV6-5	TRBJ2-3	-	CASRRLAGVVDTQYF	TGTGCCAGCAGGAGACTAGCGGGAGTTGTAGATACGCAGTATTTT
TRBD1	TRBV7-7	TRBJ2-7	-	CASSFDRTNDRGFTYEQYF	TGTGCCAGCAGCTTCGACAGAACTAACGACAGGGGGTTTACCTACGAGCAGTACTTC
-	TRBV2	TRBJ1-3	-	CASSEETQSRDTIYF	TGTGCCAGCAGTGAAGAGACCCAATCACGGGACACCATATATTTT
-	TRBV5-1	TRBJ2-1	-	CASSRSDSYNEQFF	TGCGCCAGCAGTAGAAGCGACTCCTACAATGAGCAGTTCTTC
-	TRBV12-3/TRBV12-4	TRBJ1-5	-	CASSITHREPQHF	TGTGCCAGCAGTATTACCCATCGGGAGCCCCAGCATTTT
-	TRBV29-1	TRBJ1-6	-	CSVSQQGSNSPLHF	TGCAGCGTTTCACAGCAGGGCAGTAATTCACCCCTCCACTTT
TRBD1	TRBV27	TRBJ2-5	once	CASSSRGRETQYF	TGTGCCAGCAGTTCGAGGGGGCGGGAGACCCAGTACTTC
TRBD1	TRBV6-6	TRBJ2-1	-	CASCSGTGLNEQFF	TGTGCCAGCTGCTCCGGGACAGGGCTAAATGAGCAGTTCTTC
-	TRBV6-2/TRBV6-3	TRBJ2-7	-	CASRYRGQGIDEQYF	TGTGCCAGCAGATACCGCGGGCAGGGGATCGACGAGCAGTACTTC
-	TRBV9	TRBJ2-2	-	CASRPDTGELFF	TGTGCCAGCAGGCCAGACACCGGGGAGCTGTTTTTT
TRBD2	TRBV7-2	TRBJ2-7	-	CASSRGENYEQYF	TGTGCCAGCAGCCGGGGGGAAAACTACGAGCAGTACTTC
-	TRBV13	TRBJ1-1	once	CASRGREGTEAFF	TGTGCCAGCAGGGGAAGGGAGGGCACTGAAGCTTTCTTT
-	TRBV2	TRBJ1-1	-	CASRATGNTEAFF	TGTGCCAGCAGAGCTACAGGGAACACTGAAGCTTTCTTT
TRBD1	TRBV19	TRBJ1-1	-	CASNFPGAGGTEAFF	TGTGCCAGTAACTTCCCTGGGGCAGGGGGCACTGAAGCTTTCTTT
TRBD1	TRBV12-5	TRBJ2-2	-	CASGLALLGQGATGELFF	TGTGCTAGTGGTTTGGCCCTCCTAGGACAGGGGGCCACCGGGGAGCTGTTTTTT
TRBD1	TRBV5-1	TRBJ1-2	-	CASSSTGGNYGYTF	TGCGCCAGCAGCTCTACAGGGGGCAACTATGGCTACACCTTC
-	TRBV27	TRBJ2-3	-	CASSLGGDTQYF	TGTGCCAGCAGTTTAGGGGGGGATACGCAGTATTTT
TRBD2	TRBV7-2	TRBJ2-6	-	CASSVSGTSLFSGANVLTF	TGTGCCAGCAGCGTATCGGGGACTAGCCTCTTCTCTGGGGCCAACGTCCTGACTTTC
-	TRBV29-1	TRBJ1-1	once	CSVEPQGGGTEAFF	TGCAGCGTTGAGCCCCAGGGCGGGGGCACTGAAGCTTTCTTT
-	TRBV6-5	TRBJ1-2	-	CASSYGIRGYGYTF	TGTGCCAGCAGTTACGGGATCCGGGGGTATGGCTACACCTTC
TRBD2	TRBV6-5	TRBJ2-2	-	CASRTSGGTGELFF	TGTGCCAGCCGGACTAGCGGTGGCACCGGGGAGCTGTTTTTT
-	TRBV4-2	TRBJ1-3	-	CASSQIDFGAVDSGNTIYF	TGTGCCAGCAGCCAAATTGACTTTGGGGCAGTCGACTCTGGAAACACCATATATTTT
TRBD1	TRBV18	TRBJ2-7	-	CASHRDRGYEQYF	TGTGCCAGCCACCGGGACAGGGGCTACGAGCAGTACTTC
TRBD1	TRBV6-2/TRBV6-3	TRBJ2-6	few	CASSRRTGGDVLTF	TGTGCCAGCAGTCGCCGGACAGGGGGAGACGTCCTGACTTTC
TRBD2	TRBV2	TRBJ2-1	-	CAGGGLAAYNEQFF	TGTGCCGGGGGGGGACTAGCGGCCTACAATGAGCAGTTCTTC
-	TRBV5-8	TRBJ1-6	once	CASSWGGHRNSPLHF	TGTGCCAGCAGCTGGGGGGGACACAGAAATTCACCCCTCCACTTT
TRBD2	TRBV7-2	TRBJ2-2	-	CASSHRLAGASGTGELFF	TGTGCCAGCAGCCATCGACTAGCGGGGGCCTCGGGCACCGGGGAGCTGTTTTTT
-	TRBV11-2	TRBJ2-7	-	CASSLAYEQYF	TGTGCCAGCAGCTTAGCGTACGAGCAGTACTTC